The entry below gives a single T cell receptor beta chain sequence along with its context. The data stem from a study of shared T cell receptors in the human thymus. TCRdb keeps only in-frame clones here, not all; method: immunoSEQ multiplex PCR. The table shows under 700,000 clones, with 78% occurring only once. The CDR3 consists of 18 residues. Germline V gene data show CDR1 as LGHNT and CDR2 as FRNRAP. The V gene end was trimmed by 1 base and the J gene end by 2 bases; junction bases not matched to a gene: 11. These records were also assigned to another study, of human thymus T cells. From that study: Unrelated people showed highly overlapping thymic repertoires, related research reported.

This sequence joins TRBV12-5 and TRBJ2-1; 7 bases map to TRBD2. Sequenced material: thymocytes. The receptor's source is a boy in the first two years of life with a congenital heart defect. In DNA, the CDR3 is TGTGCTAGTGGTTTGGGGCTAGCGGACATCCCGACCTACAATGAGCAGTTCTTC. Amino acids: CASGLGLADIPTYNEQFF.